A selection of T cell receptor beta chains follows, all from one sample in a study of CD8 T cells in Susac syndrome. Each CDR3 protein is one row after TCRdb ran MiXCR on the immunoSEQ multiplex PCR reads. The sample has around 230,000 distinct CDR3 sequences; around 95% are singletons. Sample: CD4+ T cells from PBMCs. The source of these receptors is a human donor with multiple sclerosis. CDR3s include the opening cysteine and the closing phenylalanine or tryptophan. Fields, in order: clone size, J gene, D gene, V gene, CDR3 protein, CDR3 DNA. D genes are given only for firm matches. Part of the rows lack a size; the others show once, few, many or a class for expanded clones.

size: .; J: TRBJ2-2; D: TRBD1; V: TRBV7-9; CDR3: CASSLPGQGSGELFF; DNA: TGTGCCAGCAGCCTCCCGGGACAGGGCTCCGGGGAGCTGTTTTTT
size: .; J: TRBJ2-7; D: .; V: TRBV5-1; CDR3: CASRLSEAGEQYF; DNA: TGCGCCAGCAGATTGAGCGAGGCCGGCGAGCAGTACTTC
size: .; J: TRBJ2-7; D: .; V: TRBV11-2; CDR3: CASSSDGWKQVYEQYF; DNA: TGTGCCAGCAGCTCAGACGGCTGGAAACAGGTCTACGAGCAGTACTTC
size: .; J: TRBJ2-3; D: .; V: TRBV7-8; CDR3: CASSFWLGVSTDTQYF; DNA: TGTGCCAGCAGCTTTTGGCTCGGGGTTAGCACAGATACGCAGTATTTT
size: .; J: TRBJ1-2; D: .; V: TRBV5-1; CDR3: CASSLAFFGTLGYTF; DNA: TGCGCCAGCAGCTTGGCCTTCTTCGGCACCCTCGGCTACACCTTC
size: .; J: TRBJ2-1; D: TRBD2; V: TRBV27; CDR3: CASSPGTSADEQFF; DNA: TGTGCCAGCAGCCCAGGGACTAGCGCGGATGAGCAGTTCTTC
size: .; J: TRBJ1-1; D: .; V: TRBV29-1; CDR3: CSARTASNTEVFF; DNA: TGCAGCGCCCGGACGGCTTCGAACACTGAAGTTTTCTTT
size: .; J: TRBJ2-7; D: .; V: TRBV20-1; CDR3: CSAPGGTGYEQYF; DNA: TGCAGTGCCCCAGGAGGGACTGGCTACGAGCAGTACTTC
size: .; J: TRBJ1-2; D: .; V: TRBV23-1; CDR3: CASGIWRGGRGYGYTF; DNA: TGCGCCAGCGGCATATGGCGGGGTGGCAGGGGATATGGCTACACCTTC
size: few; J: TRBJ1-1; D: .; V: TRBV25-1; CDR3: CASSVNSNTEAFF; DNA: TGTGCCAGCAGTGTTAATTCAAACACTGAAGCTTTCTTT
size: .; J: TRBJ2-3; D: .; V: TRBV2; CDR3: CASSRTLSTDTQYF; DNA: TGTGCCAGCAGTCGGACACTTAGCACAGATACGCAGTATTTT
size: .; J: TRBJ2-7; D: TRBD1; V: TRBV20-1; CDR3: CSARPGTGNYEQYF; DNA: TGCAGTGCTAGACCCGGGACAGGGAATTACGAGCAGTACTTC
size: once; J: TRBJ2-1; D: .; V: TRBV20-1; CDR3: CSARSTGSYNEQFF; DNA: TGCAGTGCCAGAAGTACAGGGTCCTACAATGAGCAGTTCTTC
size: few; J: TRBJ2-3; D: TRBD2; V: TRBV7-9; CDR3: CASSSGLAGYTDTQYF; DNA: TGTGCCAGCAGCTCCGGACTAGCGGGTTACACAGATACGCAGTATTTT
size: .; J: TRBJ2-1; D: .; V: TRBV28; CDR3: CASSPQWGGSYNEQFF; DNA: TGTGCCAGCAGTCCCCAGTGGGGAGGTTCCTACAATGAGCAGTTCTTC
size: .; J: TRBJ2-7; D: .; V: TRBV5-6; CDR3: CASTRHRSYEQYF; DNA: TGTGCCAGCACGCGACACCGTTCCTACGAGCAGTACTTC
size: .; J: TRBJ2-7; D: .; V: TRBV20-1; CDR3: CSARDVIPEQYF; DNA: TGCAGTGCTAGAGATGTAATACCCGAGCAGTACTTC
size: .; J: TRBJ2-1; D: TRBD2; V: TRBV13; CDR3: CASSYWTSGSAEQFF; DNA: TGTGCCAGCAGCTACTGGACTAGCGGGAGCGCTGAGCAGTTCTTC
size: .; J: TRBJ2-3; D: TRBD2; V: TRBV3-1; CDR3: CASSQVSILAGADTQYF; DNA: TGTGCCAGCAGCCAAGTGTCGATACTAGCGGGAGCAGATACGCAGTATTTT
size: .; J: TRBJ2-6; D: TRBD2; V: TRBV5-1; CDR3: CASSLDVAGDSGANVLTF; DNA: TGCGCCAGCAGCTTGGACGTAGCGGGGGACTCTGGGGCCAACGTCCTGACTTTC
size: .; J: TRBJ2-5; D: TRBD2; V: TRBV10-3; CDR3: CAISRTSGGARILQETQYF; DNA: TGTGCCATCAGCCGGACTAGCGGGGGGGCCCGTATCCTCCAAGAGACCCAGTACTTC
size: .; J: TRBJ2-7; D: TRBD1; V: TRBV30; CDR3: CAFRDRHYEQYF; DNA: TGTGCCTTCCGGGACAGGCACTACGAGCAGTACTTC
size: once; J: TRBJ2-3; D: .; V: TRBV25-1; CDR3: CASSDQVVDTQYF; DNA: TGTGCCAGCAGTGATCAAGTAGTAGATACGCAGTATTTT
size: .; J: TRBJ2-1; D: .; V: TRBV11-3; CDR3: CASSLGPDNEQFF; DNA: TGTGCCAGCAGCTTAGGCCCGGACAATGAGCAGTTCTTC
size: .; J: TRBJ2-1; D: TRBD2; V: TRBV5-1; CDR3: CASSLEGTSGRHEQFF; DNA: TGCGCCAGCAGCTTGGAGGGGACTAGCGGGAGGCATGAGCAGTTCTTC
size: .; J: TRBJ2-5; D: .; V: TRBV4-2; CDR3: CASSQGAGGVGQETQYF; DNA: TGTGCCAGCAGCCAGGGGGCAGGAGGGGTTGGCCAAGAGACCCAGTACTTC
size: .; J: TRBJ1-1; D: .; V: TRBV27; CDR3: CASRRSGEAFF; DNA: TGTGCCAGCAGAAGGAGCGGTGAAGCTTTCTTT
size: once; J: TRBJ2-7; D: .; V: TRBV3-1; CDR3: CASSPGSRGEQYF; DNA: TGTGCCAGCAGCCCGGGGTCGAGGGGCGAGCAGTACTTC
size: .; J: TRBJ1-2; D: TRBD1; V: TRBV20-1; CDR3: CSARGEGQGNYGYTF; DNA: TGCAGTGCTAGAGGGGAGGGACAGGGGAACTATGGCTACACCTTC
size: .; J: TRBJ2-5; D: .; V: TRBV7-9; CDR3: CASSPQPGGQETQYF; DNA: TGTGCCAGCAGCCCCCAGCCGGGCGGGCAAGAGACCCAGTACTTC
size: .; J: TRBJ1-2; D: TRBD1; V: TRBV10-2; CDR3: CASSSGTAPYGYTF; DNA: TGCGCCAGCAGTTCCGGGACAGCCCCCTATGGCTACACCTTC
size: .; J: TRBJ2-7; D: TRBD1; V: TRBV6-5; CDR3: CASRSRDRGPYEQYF; DNA: TGTGCCAGCAGAAGCCGGGACAGGGGGCCCTACGAGCAGTACTTC
size: .; J: TRBJ1-2; D: .; V: TRBV3-1; CDR3: CASSPPGRTNGYTF; DNA: TGTGCCAGCAGCCCGCCGGGACGTACTAATGGCTACACCTTC
size: .; J: TRBJ2-1; D: TRBD2; V: TRBV28; CDR3: CASNGLAGYNEQFF; DNA: TGTGCCAGCAACGGACTAGCGGGATACAATGAGCAGTTCTTC
size: .; J: TRBJ2-7; D: .; V: TRBV9; CDR3: CASSVAGAGTVPEQYF; DNA: TGTGCCAGCAGCGTAGCTGGGGCAGGGACGGTCCCCGAGCAGTACTTC
size: .; J: TRBJ2-3; D: .; V: TRBV27; CDR3: CASSLRPRGTSSTDTQYF; DNA: TGTGCCAGCAGTCTCCGGCCGAGGGGTACTAGCAGCACAGATACGCAGTATTTT
size: .; J: TRBJ2-7; D: .; V: TRBV29-1; CDR3: CSVTPGPEGEQYF; DNA: TGCAGCGTCACCCCTGGTCCGGAGGGCGAGCAGTACTTC
size: few; J: TRBJ2-3; D: .; V: TRBV28; CDR3: CASSLVADTQYF; DNA: TGTGCCAGCAGTTTGGTAGCGGATACGCAGTATTTT
size: .; J: TRBJ2-7; D: .; V: TRBV7-9; CDR3: CASSFPEASYEQYF; DNA: TGTGCCAGCAGCTTCCCCGAGGCCTCCTACGAGCAGTACTTC
size: once; J: TRBJ1-1; D: .; V: TRBV2; CDR3: CASSVRRRDTEAFF; DNA: TGTGCCAGCAGTGTAAGGCGCCGGGACACTGAAGCTTTCTTT
size: .; J: TRBJ2-2; D: TRBD2; V: TRBV11-3; CDR3: CASSLGWREGTGELFF; DNA: TGTGCCAGCAGCTTAGGTTGGCGGGAGGGCACCGGGGAGCTGTTTTTT
size: .; J: TRBJ2-3; D: .; V: TRBV2; CDR3: CASSLLVIGALSGDTQYF; DNA: TGTGCCAGCAGTCTTCTTGTTATAGGGGCCTTGAGCGGAGATACGCAGTATTTT
size: .; J: TRBJ2-4; D: TRBD2; V: TRBV27; CDR3: CASSFSGGLAKNIQYF; DNA: TGTGCCAGCAGCTTTAGCGGGGGATTAGCCAAAAACATTCAGTACTTC
size: .; J: TRBJ1-6; D: TRBD1; V: TRBV18; CDR3: CASSPNSGTDNSPLHF; DNA: TGTGCCAGCTCACCAAACTCCGGGACAGATAATTCACCCCTCCACTTT
size: once; J: TRBJ2-1; D: TRBD2; V: TRBV7-9; CDR3: CASSLGGLAGHYNEQFF; DNA: TGTGCCAGCAGCCTAGGAGGCCTAGCGGGGCACTACAATGAGCAGTTCTTC
size: .; J: TRBJ1-1; D: .; V: TRBV3-1; CDR3: CASSHSRVGTEAFF; DNA: TGTGCCAGCTCCCACAGCAGGGTTGGAACTGAAGCTTTCTTT
size: .; J: TRBJ2-1; D: .; V: TRBV6-6; CDR3: CATYSARGPYNEQFF; DNA: TGTGCCACCTATAGCGCGAGAGGCCCATACAATGAGCAGTTCTTC
size: .; J: TRBJ2-3; D: .; V: TRBV9; CDR3: CASSVGIVNTDTQYF; DNA: TGTGCCAGCAGCGTGGGGATAGTGAACACAGATACGCAGTATTTT
size: .; J: TRBJ2-3; D: .; V: TRBV9; CDR3: CASSTLGGGGDTQYF; DNA: TGTGCCAGCAGCACCCTAGGAGGTGGGGGCGATACGCAGTATTTT
size: .; J: TRBJ2-1; D: TRBD2; V: TRBV27; CDR3: CASRREGSGNEQFF; DNA: TGTGCCAGCAGGCGGGAGGGGTCGGGTAATGAGCAGTTCTTC
size: .; J: TRBJ1-1; D: TRBD1; V: TRBV29-1; CDR3: CSVKGQRMNTEAFF; DNA: TGCAGCGTCAAGGGACAGCGAATGAACACTGAAGCTTTCTTT
size: .; J: TRBJ1-2; D: TRBD1; V: TRBV20-1; CDR3: CSATKTGQGNGYTF; DNA: TGCAGTGCTACCAAAACGGGACAGGGTAATGGCTACACCTTC
size: once; J: TRBJ1-5; D: .; V: TRBV2; CDR3: CASRKEGGPSNQPQHF; DNA: TGTGCCAGCAGGAAGGAGGGGGGCCCTAGCAATCAGCCCCAGCATTTT
size: .; J: TRBJ2-1; D: .; V: TRBV12-5; CDR3: CASGLVLGRGKSEQFF; DNA: TGTGCTAGTGGTTTGGTACTGGGCAGGGGTAAGAGTGAGCAGTTCTTC